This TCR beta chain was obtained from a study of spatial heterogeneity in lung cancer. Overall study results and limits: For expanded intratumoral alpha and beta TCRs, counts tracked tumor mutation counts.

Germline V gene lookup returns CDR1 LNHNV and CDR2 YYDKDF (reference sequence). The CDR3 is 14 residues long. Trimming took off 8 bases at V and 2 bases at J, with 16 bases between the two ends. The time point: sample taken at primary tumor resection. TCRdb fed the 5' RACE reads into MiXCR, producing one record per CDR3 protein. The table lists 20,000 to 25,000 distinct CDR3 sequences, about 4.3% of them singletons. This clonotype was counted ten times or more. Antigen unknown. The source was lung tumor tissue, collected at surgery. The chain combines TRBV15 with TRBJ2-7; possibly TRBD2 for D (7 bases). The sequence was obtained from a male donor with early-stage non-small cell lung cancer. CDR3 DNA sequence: TGTGCCACCGGAGGGCGGGGGCCCACCTACGAGCAGTACTTC. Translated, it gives CATGGRGPTYEQYF.